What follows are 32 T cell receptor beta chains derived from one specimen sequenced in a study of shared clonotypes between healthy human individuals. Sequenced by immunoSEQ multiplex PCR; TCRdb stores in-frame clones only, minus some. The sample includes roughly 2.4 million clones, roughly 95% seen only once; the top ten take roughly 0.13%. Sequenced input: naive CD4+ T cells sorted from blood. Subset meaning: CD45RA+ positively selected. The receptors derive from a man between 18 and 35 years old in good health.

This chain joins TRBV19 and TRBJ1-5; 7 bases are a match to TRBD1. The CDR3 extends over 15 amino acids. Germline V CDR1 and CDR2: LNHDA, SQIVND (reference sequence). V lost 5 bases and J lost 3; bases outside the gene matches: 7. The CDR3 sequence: CASSVQQGNNQPQHF. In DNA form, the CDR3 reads TGTGCCAGTAGTGTACAACAGGGGAACAATCAGCCCCAGCATTTT.

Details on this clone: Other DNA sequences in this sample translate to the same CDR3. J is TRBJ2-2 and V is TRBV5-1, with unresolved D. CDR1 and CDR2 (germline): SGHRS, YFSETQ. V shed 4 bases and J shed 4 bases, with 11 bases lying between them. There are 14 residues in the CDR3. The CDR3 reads CASSGDGSTGELFF. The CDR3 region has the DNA TGCGCCAGCAGCGGCGATGGAAGCACCGGGGAGCTGTTTTTT.

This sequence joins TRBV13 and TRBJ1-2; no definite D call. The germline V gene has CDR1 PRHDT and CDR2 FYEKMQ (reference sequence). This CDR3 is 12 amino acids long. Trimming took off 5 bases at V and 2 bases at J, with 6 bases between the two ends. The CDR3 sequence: CASSQGNYGYTF. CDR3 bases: TGTGCCAGCAGCCAAGGGAACTATGGCTACACCTTC.

The chain's CDR3 is CASSRGTGGPATNEKLFF. CDR3 bases: TGTGCCAGCAGTAGAGGGACAGGGGGGCCCGCAACTAATGAAAAACTGTTTTTT. The chain uses TRBV2 and TRBJ1-4, with 11 bases fitting TRBD1. Germline CDR1 reads SNHLY; CDR2 reads FYNNEI. This CDR3 has 18 residues. J gave up 0 bases and V 5 bases, and 8 bases lay outside the gene matches.

The CDR3 DNA is TGTGCCAGCAGGGGGAGAATTAGCAATCAGCCCCAGCATTTT. Amino acids: CASRGRISNQPQHF. The genes are TRBV6-1 and TRBJ1-5; D gene unclear. CDR3 length: 14 amino acids. V was trimmed by 6 bases and J by 0 bases, leaving 9 bases between them. CDR1 is MNHNS, CDR2 SASEGT, per germline.

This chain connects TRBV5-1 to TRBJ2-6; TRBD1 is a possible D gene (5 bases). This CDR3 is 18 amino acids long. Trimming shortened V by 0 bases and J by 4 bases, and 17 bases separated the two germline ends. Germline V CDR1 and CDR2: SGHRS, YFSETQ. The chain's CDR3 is CASSLDAGLQAGANVLTF. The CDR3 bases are TGCGCCAGCAGCTTGGACGCAGGGCTGCAGGCCGGGGCCAACGTCCTGACTTTC.

This CDR3 is CASSWTSGIYEQYF. CDR3 coding DNA: TGTGCCAGCAGCTGGACTAGCGGGATCTACGAGCAGTACTTC. The chain employs TRBV5-6 and TRBJ2-7, with 12 bases matching TRBD2. The CDR3 has 14 amino acids. V lost 3 bases and J lost 3; bases outside the gene matches: 1. Germline V gives CDR1 SGHDT, CDR2 YYEEEE.

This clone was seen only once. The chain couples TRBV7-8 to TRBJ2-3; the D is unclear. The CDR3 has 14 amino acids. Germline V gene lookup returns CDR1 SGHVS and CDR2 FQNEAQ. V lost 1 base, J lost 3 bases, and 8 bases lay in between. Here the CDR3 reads CASSLGHQTDTQYF. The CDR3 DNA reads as TGTGCCAGCAGCTTAGGACACCAGACAGATACGCAGTATTTT.

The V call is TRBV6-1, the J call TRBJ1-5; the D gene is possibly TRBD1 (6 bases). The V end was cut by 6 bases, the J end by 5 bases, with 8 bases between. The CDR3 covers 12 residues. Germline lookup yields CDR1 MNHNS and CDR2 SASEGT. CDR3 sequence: CASRPGDQPQHF. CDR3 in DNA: TGTGCCAGCAGACCAGGGGATCAGCCCCAGCATTTT.

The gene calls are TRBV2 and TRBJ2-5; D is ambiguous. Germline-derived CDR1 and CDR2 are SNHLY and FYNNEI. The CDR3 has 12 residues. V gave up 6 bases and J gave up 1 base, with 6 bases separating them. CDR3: CASREFQETQYF. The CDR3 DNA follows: TGTGCCAGCAGGGAGTTCCAAGAGACCCAGTACTTC.

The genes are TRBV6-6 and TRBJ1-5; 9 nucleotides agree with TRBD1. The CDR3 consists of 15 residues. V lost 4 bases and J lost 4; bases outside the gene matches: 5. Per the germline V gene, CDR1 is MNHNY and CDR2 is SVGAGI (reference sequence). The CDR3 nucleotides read TGTGCCAGCAGTTCACCACAGGGGGCGAATCAGCCCCAGCATTTT. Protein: CASSSPQGANQPQHF.

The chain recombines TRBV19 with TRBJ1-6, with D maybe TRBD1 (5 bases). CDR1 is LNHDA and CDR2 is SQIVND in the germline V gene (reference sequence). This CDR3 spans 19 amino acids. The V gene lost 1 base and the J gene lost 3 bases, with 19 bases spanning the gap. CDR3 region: CASSIAPLSGGGYNSPLHF. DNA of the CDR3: TGTGCCAGTAGTATAGCTCCCCTTTCGGGGGGAGGCTATAATTCACCCCTCCACTTT.

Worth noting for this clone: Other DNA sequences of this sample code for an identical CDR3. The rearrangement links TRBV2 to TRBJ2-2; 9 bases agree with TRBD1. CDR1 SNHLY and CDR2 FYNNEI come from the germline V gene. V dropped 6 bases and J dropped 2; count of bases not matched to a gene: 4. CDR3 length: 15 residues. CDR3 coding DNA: TGTGCCAGCAGGCCGGGACAGGGAAACACCGGGGAGCTGTTTTTT. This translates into CASRPGQGNTGELFF.

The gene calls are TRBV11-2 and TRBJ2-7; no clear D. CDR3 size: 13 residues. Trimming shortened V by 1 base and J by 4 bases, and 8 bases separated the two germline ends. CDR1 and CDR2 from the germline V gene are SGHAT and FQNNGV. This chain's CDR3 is CASSLAPLYEQYF. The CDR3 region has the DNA TGTGCCAGCAGCTTAGCACCTCTGTACGAGCAGTACTTC.

CDR3 sequence (DNA): TGTGCCAGCAGCCCGAGGGTGCGGACTAATGAAAAACTGTTTTTT. It translates to CASSPRVRTNEKLFF. The gene calls are TRBV6-5 and TRBJ1-4; D call uncertain. In germline, CDR1 is MNHEY, CDR2 SVGAGI. Trimming removed 6 bases from V and 2 bases from J, with 13 bases in between. The CDR3 sequence is 15 residues long.

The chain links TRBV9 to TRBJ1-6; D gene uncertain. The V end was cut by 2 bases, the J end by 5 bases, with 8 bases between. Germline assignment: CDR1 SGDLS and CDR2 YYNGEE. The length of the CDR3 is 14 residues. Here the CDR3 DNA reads TGTGCCAGCAGCGTGCAGCCAGATAATTCACCCCTCCACTTT. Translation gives CASSVQPDNSPLHF.

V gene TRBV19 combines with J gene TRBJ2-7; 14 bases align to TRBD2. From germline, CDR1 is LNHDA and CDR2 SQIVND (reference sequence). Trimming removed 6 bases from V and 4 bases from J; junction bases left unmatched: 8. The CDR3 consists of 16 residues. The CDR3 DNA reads TGTGCCAGTAGATCGGGACTAGCGGGAGAGGAGTACGAGCAGTACTTC. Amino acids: CASRSGLAGEEYEQYF.

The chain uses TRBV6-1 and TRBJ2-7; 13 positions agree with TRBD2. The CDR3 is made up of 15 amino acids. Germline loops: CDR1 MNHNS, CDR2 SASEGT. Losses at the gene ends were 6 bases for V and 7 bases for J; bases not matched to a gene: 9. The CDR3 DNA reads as TGTGCCAGCAGCGATCCGGGACTAGCGGGATTAGAGCAGTACTTC. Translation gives CASSDPGLAGLEQYF.

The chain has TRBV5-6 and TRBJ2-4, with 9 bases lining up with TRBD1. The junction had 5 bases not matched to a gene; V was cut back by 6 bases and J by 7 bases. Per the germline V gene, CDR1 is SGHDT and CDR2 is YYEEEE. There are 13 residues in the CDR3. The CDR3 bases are TGTGCCAGCACCCAGGGACAGGGTAACATTCAGTACTTC. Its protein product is CASTQGQGNIQYF.

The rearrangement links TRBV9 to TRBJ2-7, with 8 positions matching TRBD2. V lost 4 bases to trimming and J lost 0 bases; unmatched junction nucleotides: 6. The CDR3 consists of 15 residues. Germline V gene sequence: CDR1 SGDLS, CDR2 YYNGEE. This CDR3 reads CASSLSGGSSYEQYF. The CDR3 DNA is TGTGCCAGCAGCTTAAGCGGGGGAAGCTCCTACGAGCAGTACTTC.

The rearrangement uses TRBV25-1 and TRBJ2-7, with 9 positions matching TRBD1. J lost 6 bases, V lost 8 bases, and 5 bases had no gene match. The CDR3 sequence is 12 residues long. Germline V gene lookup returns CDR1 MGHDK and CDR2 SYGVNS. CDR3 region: CASSQGAREQYF. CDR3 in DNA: TGTGCCAGCTCACAGGGGGCGCGCGAGCAGTACTTC.

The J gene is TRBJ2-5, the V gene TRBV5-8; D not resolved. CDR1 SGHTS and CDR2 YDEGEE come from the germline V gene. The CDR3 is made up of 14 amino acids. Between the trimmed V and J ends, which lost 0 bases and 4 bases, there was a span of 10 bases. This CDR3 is CASSLGVKGETQYF. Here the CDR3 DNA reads TGTGCCAGCAGCTTGGGGGTTAAAGGAGAGACCCAGTACTTC. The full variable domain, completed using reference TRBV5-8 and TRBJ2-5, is EAGVTQSPTHLIKTRGQQATLRCSPISGHTSVYWYQQALGLGLQFLLWYDEGEERNRGNFPPRFSGRQFPNYSSELNVNALELEDSALYLCASSLGVKGETQYFGPGTRLLVL.

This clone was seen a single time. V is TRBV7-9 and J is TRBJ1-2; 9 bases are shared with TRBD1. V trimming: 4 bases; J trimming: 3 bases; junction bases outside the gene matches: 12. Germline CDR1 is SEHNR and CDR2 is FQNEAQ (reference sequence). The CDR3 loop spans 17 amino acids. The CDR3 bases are TGTGCCAGCAGCTCCCTGGGACAGGGAACGATTGACTATGGCTACACCTTC. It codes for CASSSLGQGTIDYGYTF.

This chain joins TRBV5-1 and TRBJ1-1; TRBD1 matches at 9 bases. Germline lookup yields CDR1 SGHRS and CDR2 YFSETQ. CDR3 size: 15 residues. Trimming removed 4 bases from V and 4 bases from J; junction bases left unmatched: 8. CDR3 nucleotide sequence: TGCGCCAGCAGCCCACGACAGGGGGAGAGCACTGAAGCTTTCTTT. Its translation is CASSPRQGESTEAFF.

Here the CDR3 DNA reads TGCGCCAGCAGCTTGGTATCGGGATCCACGAATTCACCCCTCCACTTT. Amino acid sequence: CASSLVSGSTNSPLHF. J is TRBJ1-6 and V is TRBV5-1; D gene unclear. V lost 0 bases, J lost 7 bases, and 14 bases lay in between. Germline V gene data show CDR1 as SGHRS and CDR2 as YFSETQ. CDR3 size: 16 residues.

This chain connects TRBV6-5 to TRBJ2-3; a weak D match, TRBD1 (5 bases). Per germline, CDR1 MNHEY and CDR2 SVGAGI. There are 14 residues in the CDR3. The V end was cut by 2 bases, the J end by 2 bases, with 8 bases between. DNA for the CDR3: TGTGCCAGCAGTTACGACAGCTCCACAGATACGCAGTATTTT. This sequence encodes CASSYDSSTDTQYF.

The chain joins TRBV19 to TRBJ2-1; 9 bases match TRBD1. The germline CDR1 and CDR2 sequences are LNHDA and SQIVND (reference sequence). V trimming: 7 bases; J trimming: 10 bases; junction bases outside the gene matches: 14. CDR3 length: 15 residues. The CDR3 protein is CASNSGTGLIGEQFF. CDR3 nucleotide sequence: TGTGCCAGTAACTCCGGGACAGGGCTGATAGGGGAGCAGTTCTTC.

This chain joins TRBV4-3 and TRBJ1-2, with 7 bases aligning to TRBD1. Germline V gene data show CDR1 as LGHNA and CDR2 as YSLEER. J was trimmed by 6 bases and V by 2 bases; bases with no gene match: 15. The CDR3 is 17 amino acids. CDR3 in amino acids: CASSQNPATGVSHGYTF. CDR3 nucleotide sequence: TGCGCCAGCAGCCAAAACCCCGCAACAGGGGTATCTCATGGCTACACCTTC.

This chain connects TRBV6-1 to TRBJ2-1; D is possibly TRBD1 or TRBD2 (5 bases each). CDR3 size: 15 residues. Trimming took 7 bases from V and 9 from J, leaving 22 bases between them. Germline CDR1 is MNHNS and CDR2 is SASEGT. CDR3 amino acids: CASTPNGAYRVEQFF. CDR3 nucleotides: TGTGCCAGCACCCCTAACGGGGCCTACAGAGTTGAGCAGTTCTTC.

In DNA form, the CDR3 reads TGTGCCAGCAGCTTAGAAACAGGGGTGTACGAGCAGTACTTC. It yields the protein CASSLETGVYEQYF. The chain joins TRBV11-2 to TRBJ2-7; 7 nucleotides align to TRBD1. The CDR3 contains 14 residues. The germline gives CDR1 SGHAT, CDR2 FQNNGV. With V trimmed by 0 bases and J by 4 bases, 3 bases remained unmatched.

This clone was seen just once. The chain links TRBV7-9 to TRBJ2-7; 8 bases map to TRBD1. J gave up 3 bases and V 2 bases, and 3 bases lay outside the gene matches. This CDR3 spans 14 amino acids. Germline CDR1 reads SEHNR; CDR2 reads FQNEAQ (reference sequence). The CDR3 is CASSLHDRGYEQYF. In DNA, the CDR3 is TGTGCCAGCAGCTTACACGACAGGGGCTACGAGCAGTACTTC.

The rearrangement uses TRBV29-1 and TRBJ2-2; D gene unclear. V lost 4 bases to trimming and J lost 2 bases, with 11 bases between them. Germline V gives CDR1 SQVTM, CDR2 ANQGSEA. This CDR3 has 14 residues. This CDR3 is CSVAPDANTGELFF. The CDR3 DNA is TGCAGCGTTGCCCCGGACGCTAACACCGGGGAGCTGTTTTTT.